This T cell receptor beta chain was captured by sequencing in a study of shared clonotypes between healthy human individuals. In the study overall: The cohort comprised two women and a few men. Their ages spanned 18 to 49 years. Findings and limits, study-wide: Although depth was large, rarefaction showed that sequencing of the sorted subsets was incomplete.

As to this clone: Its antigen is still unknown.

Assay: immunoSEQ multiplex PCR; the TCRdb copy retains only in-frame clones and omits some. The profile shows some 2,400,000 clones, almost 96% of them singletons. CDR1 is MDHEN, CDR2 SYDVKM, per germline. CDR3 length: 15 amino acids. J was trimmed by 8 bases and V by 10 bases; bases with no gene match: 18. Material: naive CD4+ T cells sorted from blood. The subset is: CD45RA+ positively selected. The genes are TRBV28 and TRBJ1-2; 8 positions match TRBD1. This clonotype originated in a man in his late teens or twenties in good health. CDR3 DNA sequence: TGTGCCAAGAGCCCCTCCGTGATTACAGGGGGGGGCTACACCTTC. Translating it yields CAKSPSVITGGGYTF.